This TCR beta chain stems from a study of T cells in Graves' hyperthyroidism and ophthalmopathy. Study observations and caveats: Most thyroid clonotypes with frequency above 0.001 were detected in blood.

This clonotype was counted a few times. Its antigen is not known. Amplified TCR beta CDR3 regions came from RNA transcripts. When the TCR CDR3 underwent first-round RT-PCR, the HTBI primer set was used. Via MiXCR, TCRdb re-called the multiplex PCR reads, giving one row per CDR3 protein. The sample lists more than 500,000 distinct CDR3 sequences, around 15% occurring once. The V end lost 0 bases, the J end lost 0 bases, and 6 bases lay between the germline ends. This CDR3 is built from 14 residues. Germline V gene lookup returns CDR1 SGHRS and CDR2 YFSETQ. This rearrangement joins TRBV5-1 to TRBJ2-5; D ambiguous. This clonotype was obtained from a woman aged 25 to 39 with Graves' ophthalmopathy. The specimen sequenced was blood. As DNA, the CDR3 is TGCGCCAGCAGCTTGGCCCCGTACCAAGAGACCCAGTACTTC. It codes for CASSLAPYQETQYF.